This T cell receptor beta chain was captured in a study of blood T cell repertoires in COVID-19. Study-wide background: PBMCs, B-cell-depleted T cells, or T cells were the source of the cDNA or gDNA that made up the material.

This CDR3 is 15 amino acids long. J lost 8 bases, V lost 4 bases, and 8 bases had no gene match. The germline gives CDR1 MNHEY, CDR2 SMNVEV (reference sequence). TCRdb's copy holds only in-frame clones and misses some; the assay was immunoSEQ multiplex PCR. The sample lists a few hundred thousand clones, about 79% seen once, with 13% in the top ten. The source of this sequence is a human donor in a cohort sampled during active COVID-19. Sequenced: peripheral blood. The chain uses TRBV27 and TRBJ1-2; 12 nucleotides line up with TRBD1. The CDR3 DNA is TGTGCCAGCAGTTCCGCCGGGACAGGGGGCCGGGGCTACACCTTC. It specifies CASSSAGTGGRGYTF.